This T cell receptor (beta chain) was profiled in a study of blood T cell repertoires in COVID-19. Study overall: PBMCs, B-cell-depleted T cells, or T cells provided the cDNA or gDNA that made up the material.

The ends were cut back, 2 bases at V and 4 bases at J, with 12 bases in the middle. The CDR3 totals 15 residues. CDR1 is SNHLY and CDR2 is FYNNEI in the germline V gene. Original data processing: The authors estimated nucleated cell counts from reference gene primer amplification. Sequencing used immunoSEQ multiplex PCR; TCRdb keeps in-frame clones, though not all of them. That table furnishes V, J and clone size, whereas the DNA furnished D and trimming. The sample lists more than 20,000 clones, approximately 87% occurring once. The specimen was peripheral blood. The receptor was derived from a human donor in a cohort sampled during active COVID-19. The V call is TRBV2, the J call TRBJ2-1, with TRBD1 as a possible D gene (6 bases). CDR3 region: CASSETRGTYNEQFF. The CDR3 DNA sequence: TGTGCCAGCAGTGAAACCAGGGGAACTTACAATGAGCAGTTCTTC.